The 13 T cell receptor beta chains below come from one sample, sequenced in a study of siplizumab effects on memory and regulatory T cells. Sequencing was performed with immunoSEQ multiplex PCR; in TCRdb, only in-frame clones are kept and a portion is missing. The sample lists over 85,000 clones; 96% were seen once. The sample comprised naive CD4+ T cells sorted from blood. The receptors were sampled from a human donor in good health.

V gene TRBV29-1 combines with J gene TRBJ1-5; no clear D gene. V dropped 2 bases and J dropped 6 bases, with 11 bases sitting between them. Germline-derived CDR1 and CDR2 are SQVTM and ANQGSEA. The CDR3 length is 13 residues. In DNA, the CDR3 is TGCAGCGTTGAACCGGGTTCCGGTCAGCCCCAGCATTTT. Protein: CSVEPGSGQPQHF.

This chain connects TRBV19 to TRBJ1-4; maybe TRBD1 (5 bases). The CDR3 spans 17 residues. V lost 5 bases and J lost 0, with 16 bases in between. Germline loops: CDR1 LNHDA, CDR2 SQIVND (reference sequence). CDR3 protein: CASSGPGRISTNEKLFF. The CDR3 DNA reads as TGTGCCAGTAGTGGACCGGGACGGATTTCAACTAATGAAAAACTGTTTTTT.

V is TRBV5-5 and J is TRBJ2-6; 8 nucleotides line up with TRBD1. The CDR3 runs 17 residues. Trimming removed 5 bases from V and 4 bases from J; junction bases left unmatched: 11. Germline V CDR1 and CDR2: SGHKS, YYEKEE (reference sequence). The CDR3 reads CASSFEDRANGANVLTF. CDR3 DNA: TGTGCCAGCAGTTTCGAGGACAGGGCAAACGGGGCCAACGTCCTGACTTTC.

The chain has TRBV5-1 and TRBJ1-1, with TRBD1 as a possible D gene (5 bases). The CDR3 runs to 13 residues. Germline V lookup: CDR1 SGHRS, CDR2 YFSETQ. With 4 bases removed from V and 6 bases from J, the gap between germline ends came to 13 bases. CDR3 nucleotide sequence: TGCGCCAGCAGCATAACAGGAGGAGCTGAAGCTTTCTTT. Its protein product is CASSITGGAEAFF.

The V and J genes are TRBV6-5 and TRBJ2-7; TRBD1 matches 9 bases. This CDR3 contains 14 residues. V trimming: 5 bases; J trimming: 2 bases; junction bases outside the gene matches: 4. Germline CDR1 is MNHEY and CDR2 is SVGAGI. The CDR3 DNA sequence: TGTGCCAGCAGTATCCGACAGGGGGCCTACGAGCAGTACTTC. As protein: CASSIRQGAYEQYF.

The chain carries TRBV4-3 and TRBJ2-7; 7 positions match TRBD2. Trimming took 2 bases from V and 2 from J; bases not matched to a gene: 6. Germline V gene lookup returns CDR1 LGHNA and CDR2 YSLEER. The CDR3 extends over 15 amino acids. DNA of the CDR3: TGCGCCAGCAGCCAAAGTCCTAGCGGAACCTACGAGCAGTACTTC. Protein: CASSQSPSGTYEQYF.

In its sample, this clone was seen once. V is TRBV7-9 and J is TRBJ1-1; D is uncertain. Trimming shortened V by 7 bases and J by 5 bases, and 17 bases separated the two germline ends. The germline CDR1 and CDR2 sequences are SEHNR and FQNEAQ (reference sequence). The CDR3 length is 14 residues. CDR3 amino acids: CASTILGSETEAFF. CDR3 sequence (DNA): TGTGCCAGCACCATCTTAGGCAGTGAGACTGAAGCTTTCTTT. The whole variable domain, filled in from reference TRBV7-9 and TRBJ1-1, reads DTGVSQNPRHKITKRGQNVTFRCDPISEHNRLYWYRQTLGQGPEFLTYFQNEAQLEKSRLLSDRFSAERPKGSFSTLEIQRTEQGDSAMYLCASTILGSETEAFFGQGTRLTVV.

The chain carries TRBV7-2 and TRBJ2-1, with D perhaps TRBD1 (6 bases). The CDR3 covers 13 residues. Germline-derived CDR1 and CDR2 are SGHTA and FQGNSA. The ends were cut back, 6 bases at V and 3 bases at J, with 9 bases in the middle. The CDR3 spells CASRSGHYNEQFF. As DNA, the CDR3 is TGTGCCAGCAGATCGGGACACTACAATGAGCAGTTCTTC.

The chain links TRBV7-2 to TRBJ2-1; unclear D gene. V was pared by 1 base and J by 2 bases, with 6 bases between. Germline CDR1 SGHTA, CDR2 FQGNSA. This CDR3 has 14 residues. CDR3 sequence: CASSLGGTYNEQFF. For the CDR3, the DNA is TGTGCCAGCAGCTTAGGGGGAACCTACAATGAGCAGTTCTTC.

The chain has TRBV28 and TRBJ1-2, with a weak D call TRBD1 (5 bases). Trimming took off 9 bases at V and 2 bases at J, with 16 bases between the two ends. Germline CDR1 is MDHEN and CDR2 is SYDVKM. This CDR3 contains 14 residues. CDR3 DNA: TGTGCCAGTACCTCGGGGACGGGGAACTATGGCTACACCTTC. Its translation is CASTSGTGNYGYTF.

The chain joins TRBV6-6 to TRBJ1-5; TRBD1 aligns across 9 bases. Germline CDR1 MNHNY, CDR2 SVGAGI (reference sequence). With V trimmed by 6 bases and J by 1 base, 1 base remained unmatched. The CDR3 is 14 amino acids. The CDR3 DNA reads as TGTGCCAGCAGGGGGACAGGGAGCAATCAGCCCCAGCATTTT. Encoded protein: CASRGTGSNQPQHF.

This chain connects TRBV7-2 to TRBJ1-6; tentative D call: TRBD1 (5 bases). Trimming left V 1 base short and J 10 bases short, with 11 bases between. Germline V gene sequence: CDR1 SGHTA, CDR2 FQGNSA. This CDR3 is 14 amino acids long. The CDR3: CASSLGGGASPLHF. The CDR3 region has the DNA TGTGCCAGCAGCTTAGGGGGCGGGGCATCACCCCTCCACTTT. Filled out from reference TRBV7-2 and TRBJ1-6, the complete variable domain reads GAGVSQSPSNKVTEKGKDVELRCDPISGHTALYWYRQSLGQGLEFLIYFQGNSAPDKSGLPSDRFSAERTGGSVSTLTIQRTQQEDSAVYLCASSLGGGASPLHFGNGTRLTVT.

The chain employs TRBV7-3 and TRBJ1-1; D perhaps matches TRBD1 (5 bases). The CDR3 is made up of 14 amino acids. V was trimmed by 5 bases and J by 2 bases, leaving 12 bases between them. Germline loops: CDR1 SGHTA, CDR2 FQGTGA. CDR3 DNA: TGTGCCAGCAGCCTCAACGGGGCTAACACTGAAGCTTTCTTT. Its protein is CASSLNGANTEAFF.